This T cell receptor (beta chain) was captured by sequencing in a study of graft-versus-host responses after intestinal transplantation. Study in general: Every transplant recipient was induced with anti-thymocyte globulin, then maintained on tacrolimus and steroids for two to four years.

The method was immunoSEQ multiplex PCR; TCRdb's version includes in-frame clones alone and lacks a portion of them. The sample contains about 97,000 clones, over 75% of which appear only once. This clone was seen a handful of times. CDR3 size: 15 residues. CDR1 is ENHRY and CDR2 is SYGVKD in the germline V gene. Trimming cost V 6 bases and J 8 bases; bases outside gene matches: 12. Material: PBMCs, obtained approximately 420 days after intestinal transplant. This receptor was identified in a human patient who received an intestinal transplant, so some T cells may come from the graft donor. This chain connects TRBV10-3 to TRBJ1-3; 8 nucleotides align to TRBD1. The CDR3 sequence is CAIRAGADREDTIYF. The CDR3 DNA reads TGTGCCATCAGGGCGGGGGCGGACAGGGAAGACACCATATATTTT.